This T cell receptor beta chain was recovered during a study of blood T cell repertoires in COVID-19. Looking at the study overall: COVID-19 samples from acute and convalescent phases originated in the United States, Italy and Spain.

Per germline, CDR1 SGHNT and CDR2 YYREEE (reference sequence). V lost 0 bases to trimming and J lost 3 bases; unmatched junction nucleotides: 3. This CDR3 spans 15 amino acids. Patients from Seattle were sampled longitudinally, starting during active infection. Generated by immunoSEQ multiplex PCR, the TCRdb table keeps only in-frame clones and is missing some. Of 40,000 to 60,000 clones listed, 87% are singletons. The receptor comes from an elderly woman with COVID-19, enrolled during active disease. The sequenced sample was peripheral blood. V gene TRBV5-4 combines with J gene TRBJ1-5; 7 positions match TRBD1. Here the CDR3 DNA reads TGTGCCAGCAGCTTGGACAGGGGCTACAATCAGCCCCAGCATTTT. This translates into CASSLDRGYNQPQHF. The variable domain in full, with the rest retrieved from reference TRBV5-4 and TRBJ1-5, is ETGVTQSPTHLIKTRGQQVTLRCSSQSGHNTVSWYQQALGQGPQFIFQYYREEENGRGNFPPRFSGLQFPNYSSELNVNALELDDSALYLCASSLDRGYNQPQHFGDGTRLSIL.